This T cell receptor beta chain appears in the sequencing data of a study of blood T cell repertoires in COVID-19. Study in general: Sites in the United States, Italy and Spain provided acute and convalescent COVID-19 samples.

Measured with immunoSEQ multiplex PCR; TCRdb has only the in-frame clones, and not every one. The data show approximately 440,000 clones, roughly 91% seen once. The CDR3 contains 15 residues. Germline assignment: CDR1 MNHEY and CDR2 SMNVEV (reference sequence). The V segment lost 2 bases and the J segment 4 bases; nucleotides outside the gene matches: 2. This TCR was sampled from a man younger than 30 who had recovered from COVID-19. Sequencing was done on a sample of PBMCs or T cells enriched from blood (not recorded which). The chain has TRBV27 and TRBJ2-2; 9 bases line up with TRBD2. CDR3 sequence reads: CASSLDSGGTGELFF. The CDR3 bases are TGTGCCAGCAGTTTAGATAGCGGGGGCACCGGGGAGCTGTTTTTT.